Presented here are 28 T cell receptor beta chains from one specimen sequenced in a study of cytomegalovirus exposure and HLA in healthy donors. PCR employed 60 Vbeta and 13 Jbeta primers. Sequencing was performed with immunoSEQ multiplex PCR; in TCRdb, only in-frame clones are kept and a portion is missing. The sample consists of approximately 94,000 clones, less than 85% of them appearing once. The specimen was PBMCs. These receptors were obtained from a man aged 30 to 45 in good health and CMV-seropositive.

This clone was found a few times. This chain joins TRBV5-4 and TRBJ1-2, with 8 positions matching TRBD1. The CDR3 totals 15 residues. V shed 3 bases, J shed 2 bases, and the junction held 6 bases outside the gene matches. CDR1 and CDR2 (germline): SGHNT, YYREEE (reference sequence). The DNA for the CDR3 is TGTGCCAGCAGCTATTCGGCAGGGGGCAACTATGGCTACACCTTC. Translating it yields CASSYSAGGNYGYTF. The full variable domain, its missing parts supplied by reference TRBV5-4 and TRBJ1-2, is ETGVTQSPTHLIKTRGQQVTLRCSSQSGHNTVSWYQQALGQGPQFIFQYYREEENGRGNFPPRFSGLQFPNYSSELNVNALELDDSALYLCASSYSAGGNYGYTFGSGTRLTVV.

The J gene is TRBJ1-5, the V gene TRBV19; 7 bases fit TRBD1. Trimming cost V 4 bases and J 3 bases; bases outside gene matches: 18. Per the germline V gene, CDR1 is LNHDA and CDR2 is SQIVND (reference sequence). This CDR3 spans 19 amino acids. In nucleotides, the CDR3 is TGTGCCAGTAGTAGCCTTTTGGCGAGGTCTGACAGGGACAATCAGCCCCAGCATTTT. Protein sequence: CASSSLLARSDRDNQPQHF.

The chain couples TRBV11-2 to TRBJ1-2; TRBD1 matches at 8 bases. The germline V gene encodes CDR1 SGHAT and CDR2 FQNNGV. V shed 5 bases and J 8 bases; nucleotides not matched to a gene: 7. The CDR3 extends over 13 amino acids. CDR3 DNA: TGTGCCAGCAGCCCGGACAGGGCGGGAGGCTACACCTTC. It codes for CASSPDRAGGYTF. Using reference TRBV11-2 and TRBJ1-2 for the parts outside the CDR3, the full variable domain is EAGVAQSPRYKIIEKRQSVAFWCNPISGHATLYWYQQILGQGPKLLIQFQNNGVVDDSQLPKDRFSAERLKGVDSTLKIQPAKLEDSAVYLCASSPDRAGGYTFGSGTRLTVV.

The chain employs TRBV9 and TRBJ2-2, with a tentative D call TRBD1 (5 bases). V was cut by 3 bases and J by 3 bases, with 18 bases left in between. CDR1 is SGDLS and CDR2 is YYNGEE in the germline V gene. This CDR3 contains 17 residues. The CDR3 region has the DNA TGTGCCAGCAGCGAGGGCCTTTTGGGGCCAGACACCGGGGAGCTGTTTTTT. This codes for CASSEGLLGPDTGELFF.

This chain joins TRBV5-1 and TRBJ2-2, with 12 bases that match TRBD1. Per germline, CDR1 SGHRS and CDR2 YFSETQ. This CDR3 has 15 residues. Trimming cost V 4 bases and J 5 bases; bases outside gene matches: 3. CDR3 sequence: CASSGTGGSTGELFF. CDR3 DNA sequence: TGCGCCAGCAGCGGGACAGGGGGCTCAACCGGGGAGCTGTTTTTT.

The chain uses TRBV19 and TRBJ1-6; maybe TRBD1 (5 bases). Trimming took 9 bases from V and 4 from J, leaving 13 bases between them. CDR3 length: 14 amino acids. CDR1 is LNHDA, CDR2 SQIVND, per germline (reference sequence). The CDR3 sequence: CASSLQEYNSPLHF. The CDR3 bases are TGTGCCAGCTCTCTACAGGAATATAATTCACCCCTCCACTTT.

V is TRBV7-9 and J is TRBJ1-1; maybe TRBD1 (6 bases). Germline V lookup: CDR1 SEHNR, CDR2 FQNEAQ (reference sequence). The length of the CDR3 is 14 residues. V dropped 5 bases and J dropped 3 bases, with 13 bases sitting between them. CDR3 sequence: CASSPNRADTEAFF. CDR3 DNA: TGTGCCAGCAGCCCGAACAGGGCCGACACTGAAGCTTTCTTT. Full variable domain (remainder filled in from reference TRBV7-9 and TRBJ1-1): DTGVSQNPRHKITKRGQNVTFRCDPISEHNRLYWYRQTLGQGPEFLTYFQNEAQLEKSRLLSDRFSAERPKGSFSTLEIQRTEQGDSAMYLCASSPNRADTEAFFGQGTRLTVV.

The V call is TRBV18, the J call TRBJ1-4, with 8 bases lining up with TRBD1. This CDR3 is 16 amino acids long. The V gene's germline CDR1 is KGHSH and CDR2 LQKENI. V lost 5 bases, J lost 0 bases, and 5 bases stayed unmatched. The CDR3 is CASSALQGATNEKLFF. The CDR3, as DNA: TGTGCCAGCTCAGCCTTACAGGGGGCAACTAATGAAAAACTGTTTTTT.

V is TRBV4-2 and J is TRBJ2-3; 10 bases line up with TRBD2. CDR3 length equals 15 residues. Germline V gene sequence: CDR1 LGHNA, CDR2 YNFKEQ. Trimming at V came to 4 bases and at J to 0 bases, leaving 1 base not matched to a gene. This CDR3 is CASSPLAGSTDTQYF. DNA for the CDR3: TGTGCCAGCAGCCCACTAGCGGGAAGCACAGATACGCAGTATTTT.

V usage is TRBV7-3 and J usage is TRBJ1-1; maybe TRBD1 (6 bases). This CDR3 has 14 amino acids. The ends were cut back, 5 bases at V and 4 bases at J, with 14 bases in the middle. The germline gives CDR1 SGHTA, CDR2 FQGTGA. CDR3 DNA sequence: TGTGCCAGCAGCGCCACAGGGACCCTCACTGAAGCTTTCTTT. Its protein product is CASSATGTLTEAFF.

The chain carries TRBV30 and TRBJ1-1, with TRBD1 matching 7 bases. Germline trimming cut 7 bases from V and 11 bases from J; bases unmatched to any gene: 7. The CDR3 is 10 amino acids. Germline V gene lookup returns CDR1 GTSNPN and CDR2 SVGIG (reference sequence). The chain's CDR3 is CAYTGTAAFF. CDR3 DNA sequence: TGTGCCTATACCGGGACAGCGGCTTTCTTT.

In its sample, this clone was seen once. This chain links TRBV7-9 with TRBJ1-1; TRBD1 aligns across 7 bases. Germline V gene sequence: CDR1 SEHNR, CDR2 FQNEAQ (reference sequence). The CDR3 runs 13 residues. V trimming: 6 bases; J trimming: 6 bases; junction bases outside the gene matches: 7. The DNA of the CDR3 is TGTGCCAGCAGTTTTCAGGGGGGAGCTGAAGCTTTCTTT. This sequence encodes CASSFQGGAEAFF.

This chain links TRBV2 with TRBJ2-3, with 7 bases matching TRBD2. Germline V gene lookup returns CDR1 SNHLY and CDR2 FYNNEI. V trimming: 8 bases; J trimming: 2 bases; junction bases outside the gene matches: 7. CDR3 length: 14 amino acids. The DNA of the CDR3 is TGTGCCAGCTCTAGCGGAGACCTCACAGATACGCAGTATTTT. This encodes CASSSGDLTDTQYF. The complete variable domain, with remaining parts taken from reference TRBV2 and TRBJ2-3, reads EPEVTQTPSHQVTQMGQEVILRCVPISNHLYFYWYRQILGQKVEFLVSFYNNEISEKSEIFDDQFSVERPDGSNFTLKIRSTKLEDSAMYFCASSSGDLTDTQYFGPGTRLTVL.

The chain employs TRBV6-5 and TRBJ1-1; tentative D call: TRBD1 (6 bases). The germline V and J ends were trimmed by 6 bases and 2 bases, with 13 bases remaining between them. Germline assignment: CDR1 MNHEY and CDR2 SVGAGI. This CDR3 spans 14 amino acids. The CDR3 loop is CASREQGPNTEAFF. DNA of the CDR3: TGTGCCAGCAGGGAACAGGGTCCTAACACTGAAGCTTTCTTT.

The V call is TRBV27, the J call TRBJ2-1; D is ambiguous. The CDR3 is 13 amino acids. Germline V lookup: CDR1 MNHEY, CDR2 SMNVEV (reference sequence). V lost 2 bases and J 2 bases, leaving 4 bases between the germline ends. This CDR3 reads CASSLLAYNEQFF. CDR3 DNA sequence: TGTGCCAGCAGTTTACTAGCCTACAATGAGCAGTTCTTC.

V and J are TRBV19 and TRBJ1-1, with no clear D. This CDR3 spans 13 amino acids. V was clipped by 5 bases and J by 5 bases, with 12 bases between them. CDR1 LNHDA and CDR2 SQIVND come from the germline V gene (reference sequence). The CDR3 loop reads CASSATGRTEAFF. CDR3 nucleotide sequence: TGTGCCAGTAGTGCCACGGGGAGAACTGAAGCTTTCTTT.

This chain connects TRBV5-1 to TRBJ1-3; 7 bases match TRBD1. V lost 0 bases to trimming and J lost 0 bases; unmatched junction nucleotides: 0. Per germline, CDR1 SGHRS and CDR2 YFSETQ. The CDR3 sequence is 15 residues long. The CDR3 DNA follows: TGCGCCAGCAGCTTGGACAGGGGCTCTGGAAACACCATATATTTT. This sequence encodes CASSLDRGSGNTIYF. Full variable domain (remainder filled in from reference TRBV5-1 and TRBJ1-3): KAGVTQTPRYLIKTRGQQVTLSCSPISGHRSVSWYQQTPGQGLQFLFEYFSETQRNKGNFPGRFSGRQFSNSRSEMNVSTLELGDSALYLCASSLDRGSGNTIYFGEGSWLTVV.

The chain employs TRBV5-1 and TRBJ2-2; TRBD1 might be the D (6 bases). The germline V gene has CDR1 SGHRS and CDR2 YFSETQ. The CDR3 has 15 amino acids. Trimming took off 0 bases at V and 3 bases at J, with 9 bases between the two ends. The chain's CDR3 is CASSLVRTDTGELFF. The CDR3 coding sequence is TGCGCCAGCAGCTTGGTTCGGACAGACACCGGGGAGCTGTTTTTT.

In its sample, this clone was seen once. The chain is built from TRBV6-4 and TRBJ2-1, with D unclear. Germline V gene data show CDR1 as MRHNA and CDR2 as SNTAGT. V was trimmed by 4 bases and J by 0 bases, leaving 4 bases between them. The CDR3 has 13 residues. The CDR3: CASSAGSYNEQFF. CDR3 coding DNA: TGTGCCAGCAGTGCGGGCTCCTACAATGAGCAGTTCTTC.

This chain uses TRBV29-1 with TRBJ1-4; no clear D gene. This CDR3 is 12 amino acids long. Germline V gene data show CDR1 as SQVTM and CDR2 as ANQGSEA. Trimming shortened V by 7 bases and J by 7 bases, and 13 bases separated the two germline ends. The CDR3 spells CSAIDLSEKLFF. The CDR3 region has the DNA TGCAGCGCCATTGATTTGAGTGAAAAACTGTTTTTT.

This clone was picked up a small number of times. This rearrangement joins TRBV28 to TRBJ2-3, with D perhaps matching TRBD2 (6 bases). The length of the CDR3 is 12 residues. V lost 6 bases and J lost 4, with 8 bases in between. The germline V gene has CDR1 MDHEN and CDR2 SYDVKM. CDR3 nucleotides: TGTGCCAGCAGCCGCGGGGCAGATACGCAGTATTTT. Its translation: CASSRGADTQYF. The full variable domain, rest sourced from reference TRBV28 and TRBJ2-3, is DVKVTQSSRYLVKRTGEKVFLECVQDMDHENMFWYRQDPGLGLRLIYFSYDVKMKEKGDIPEGYSVSREKKERFSLILESASTNQTSMYLCASSRGADTQYFGPGTRLTVL.

The V gene is TRBV19, the J gene TRBJ2-7; 7 nucleotides agree with TRBD1. Unmatched junction bases numbered 17, after V lost 6 bases and J lost 6 bases. Germline V gene sequence: CDR1 LNHDA, CDR2 SQIVND (reference sequence). This CDR3 contains 16 residues. CDR3: CASSLQMTGRLGEQYF. CDR3 DNA: TGTGCCAGTAGCCTTCAGATGACAGGGCGTCTCGGCGAGCAGTACTTC.

V gene TRBV9 combines with J gene TRBJ2-2; 8 positions agree with TRBD1. V shed 4 bases and J 4 bases; nucleotides not matched to a gene: 9. Germline V gene data show CDR1 as SGDLS and CDR2 as YYNGEE. CDR3 length: 16 residues. The CDR3 sequence is CASSLSTGATTGELFF. The CDR3, as DNA: TGTGCCAGCAGCCTGTCGACAGGGGCGACCACCGGGGAGCTGTTTTTT.

V usage is TRBV28 and J usage is TRBJ2-5, with 10 bases lining up with TRBD1. V dropped 6 bases and J dropped 1; count of bases not matched to a gene: 2. The CDR3 covers 14 residues. Germline V gene lookup returns CDR1 MDHEN and CDR2 SYDVKM. Here the CDR3 reads CASRRTGGQETQYF. The CDR3 DNA reads as TGTGCCAGCAGGAGGACAGGGGGCCAAGAGACCCAGTACTTC.

The chain recombines TRBV6-6 with TRBJ1-3; tentative D call: TRBD1 (5 bases). Trimming took 2 bases from V and 0 from J, leaving 8 bases between them. Per germline, CDR1 MNHNY and CDR2 SVGAGI (reference sequence). The CDR3 runs to 15 residues. The CDR3 coding sequence is TGTGCCAGCAGTTACCGGGGGAGCTCTGGAAACACCATATATTTT. This translates into CASSYRGSSGNTIYF.

The V gene is TRBV5-1, the J gene TRBJ2-5, with 8 positions matching TRBD1. The V gene end was trimmed by 4 bases and the J gene end by 2 bases; junction bases not matched to a gene: 4. Per germline, CDR1 SGHRS and CDR2 YFSETQ. The CDR3 spans 14 residues. This CDR3 reads CASSPYRGQETQYF. The DNA of the CDR3 is TGCGCCAGCAGCCCTTACAGGGGGCAAGAGACCCAGTACTTC.

The chain recombines TRBV9 with TRBJ2-6, with a tentative D call TRBD2 (5 bases). The CDR3 sequence is 20 residues long. Germline values: CDR1 SGDLS, CDR2 YYNGEE. Between the trimmed V and J ends, which lost 4 bases and 0 bases, there was a span of 23 bases. The DNA for the CDR3 is TGTGCCAGCAGCACCGAGGCTCTCCGGAGGCCATCCTCTGGGGCCAACGTCCTGACTTTC. Its translation is CASSTEALRRPSSGANVLTF.

The V call is TRBV5-1, the J call TRBJ2-7; tentative D call: TRBD2 (5 bases). The CDR3 spans 11 residues. V was shortened by 4 bases and J by 13 bases, with 15 bases between the two germline ends. The germline gives CDR1 SGHRS, CDR2 YFSETQ. The CDR3 sequence: CASSSPGVPYF. CDR3 nucleotide sequence: TGCGCCAGCAGCAGTCCCGGGGTCCCTTACTTC.